This section outlines one T cell receptor (beta chain) sequence together with its context. Its matching antigen is unknown. The CDR3 runs 13 residues. V was cut by 7 bases and J by 5 bases, with 12 bases left in between. Per germline, CDR1 SNHLY and CDR2 FYNNEI. Reverse transcription of all isolated RNA meant that expressed TCRB transcripts were sequenced. Profiling relied on immunoSEQ multiplex PCR, and the TCRdb table lists in-frame clones only, not all of them. Among around 300,000 clones listed, around 10% were seen once. This entry belongs to a study of beta chain features in type 1 diabetes. Study information: Healthy donors and patients showed comparable age, gender and cell yields.

Study findings and constraints: Within each of all four CD4+ subsets, Type 1 diabetes patients had TCRB CDR3s that were moderately but significantly shorter. There were fewer insertions and more deletions at the VDJ junctions of type 1 diabetes patients.

This receptor was identified in a woman under 40 in good health. The genes are TRBV2 and TRBJ2-1, with unresolved D. The source material was naive CD4+ T cells from blood. The CDR3 region is CASKSPPDNEQFF. The CDR3 nucleotides are TGTGCCAGCAAGAGTCCGCCCGACAATGAGCAGTTCTTC. Combining the CDR3 with reference TRBV2 and TRBJ2-1 gives the whole variable domain EPEVTQTPSHQVTQMGQEVILRCVPISNHLYFYWYRQILGQKVEFLVSFYNNEISEKSEIFDDQFSVERPDGSNFTLKIRSTKLEDSAMYFCASKSPPDNEQFFGPGTRLTVL.